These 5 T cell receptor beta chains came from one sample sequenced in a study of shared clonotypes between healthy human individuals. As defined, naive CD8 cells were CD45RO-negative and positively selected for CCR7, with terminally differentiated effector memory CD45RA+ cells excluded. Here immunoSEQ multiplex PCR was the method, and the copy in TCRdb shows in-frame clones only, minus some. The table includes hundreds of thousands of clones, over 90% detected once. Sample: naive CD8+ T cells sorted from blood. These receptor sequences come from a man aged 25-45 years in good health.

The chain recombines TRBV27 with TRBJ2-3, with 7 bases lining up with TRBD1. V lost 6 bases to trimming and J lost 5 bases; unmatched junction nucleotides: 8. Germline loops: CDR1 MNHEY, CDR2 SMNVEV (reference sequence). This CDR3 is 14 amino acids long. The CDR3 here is CASRTDRVGDTQYF. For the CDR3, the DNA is TGTGCCAGCAGGACCGACAGGGTGGGAGATACGCAGTATTTT.

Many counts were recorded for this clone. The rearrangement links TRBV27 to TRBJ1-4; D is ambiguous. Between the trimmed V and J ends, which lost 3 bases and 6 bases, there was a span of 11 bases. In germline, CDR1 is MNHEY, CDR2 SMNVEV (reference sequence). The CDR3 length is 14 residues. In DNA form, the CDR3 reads TGTGCCAGCAGTTTGTTCGGGTACGATGAAAAACTGTTTTTT. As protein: CASSLFGYDEKLFF.

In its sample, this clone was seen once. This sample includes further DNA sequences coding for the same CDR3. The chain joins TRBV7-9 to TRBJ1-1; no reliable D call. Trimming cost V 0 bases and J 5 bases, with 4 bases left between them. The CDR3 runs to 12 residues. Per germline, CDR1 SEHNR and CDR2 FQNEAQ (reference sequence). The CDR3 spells CASSLAGTEAFF. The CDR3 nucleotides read TGTGCCAGCAGCTTAGCAGGGACTGAAGCTTTCTTT.

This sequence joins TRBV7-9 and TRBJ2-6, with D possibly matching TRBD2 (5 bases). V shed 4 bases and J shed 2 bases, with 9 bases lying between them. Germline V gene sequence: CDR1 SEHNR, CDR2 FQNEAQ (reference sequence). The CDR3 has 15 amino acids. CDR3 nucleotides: TGTGCCAGCAGCTCGACGGGGACTGGGGCCAACGTCCTGACTTTC. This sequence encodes CASSSTGTGANVLTF.

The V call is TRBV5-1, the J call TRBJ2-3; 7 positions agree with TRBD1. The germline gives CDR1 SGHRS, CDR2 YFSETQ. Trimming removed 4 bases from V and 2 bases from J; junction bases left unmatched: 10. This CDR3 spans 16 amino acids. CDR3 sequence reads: CASSPETGTYTDTQYF. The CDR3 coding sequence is TGCGCCAGCAGCCCTGAGACAGGGACGTACACAGATACGCAGTATTTT.